Below, one TCR beta chain is given with its context. Its cognate antigen is unknown. The data stem from a study of type 1 and type 2 diabetes patients. Study results and caveats: Age and gender were not matched between study groups, possibly biasing interpretation.

The PCR template was genomic DNA. The TCR beta CDR3 region was amplified using 30 forward and 13 reverse primers. TCRdb re-called the multiplex PCR reads with MiXCR, one entry per CDR3 protein. The repertoire includes 280,000 or so distinct CDR3 sequences, roughly 48% of them detected once, and roughly an eighth sits in the top ten. CDR3 length equals 14 residues. Germline assignment: CDR1 MNHNY and CDR2 SVGAGI (reference sequence). V gave up 6 bases and J gave up 6 bases; unmatched junction bases: 8. The material sequenced was peripheral blood mononuclear cells (PBMCs). The genes are TRBV6-6 and TRBJ2-1, with 7 bases fitting TRBD2. This receptor was taken from a man between 18 and 35 years old with type 2 diabetes. CDR3: CASSRDSGGNEQFF. CDR3 bases: TGTGCCAGCAGCAGGGACTCGGGGGGCAATGAGCAGTTCTTC.